Below are 17 T cell receptor beta chains sequenced from a single sample in a study of T cell repertoires in cytomegalovirus infection. These receptors' antigens are unknown. TCRdb used MiXCR to reprocess the reads, holding one entry per CDR3 protein. The sample has about 500,000 distinct CDR3 sequences; roughly a third are singletons. The sequences come from cultured PBMCs, collected from culture after CMV antigen stimulation. These receptor sequences come from a human donor in good health (CMV status not recorded). Some clones in this sample may be carry-over from other donors' samples.

This clonotype was seen a handful of times. This chain links TRBV2 with TRBJ2-7; D is undetermined. The CDR3 has 13 amino acids. Trimming stripped 7 bases from V and 4 bases from J, with 14 bases between. Germline V gene data show CDR1 as SNHLY and CDR2 as FYNNEI. This CDR3 reads CASTQQSRYEQYF. The CDR3 coding sequence is TGTGCCAGCACACAACAATCCCGATACGAGCAGTACTTC.

This rearrangement joins TRBV7-9 to TRBJ2-1; TRBD2 agrees at 12 bases. Trimming took 4 bases from V and 2 from J; bases not matched to a gene: 3. CDR1 is SEHNR, CDR2 FQNEAQ, per germline (reference sequence). There are 16 residues in the CDR3. CDR3 residues: CASSSLAGGTYNEQFF. In DNA, the CDR3 is TGTGCCAGCAGCTCGCTAGCGGGAGGGACCTACAATGAGCAGTTCTTC. Variable domain in full (rest from reference TRBV7-9 and TRBJ2-1): DTGVSQNPRHKITKRGQNVTFRCDPISEHNRLYWYRQTLGQGPEFLTYFQNEAQLEKSRLLSDRFSAERPKGSFSTLEIQRTEQGDSAMYLCASSSLAGGTYNEQFFGPGTRLTVL.

The chain recombines TRBV7-2 with TRBJ2-7; tentatively, D is TRBD2 (6 bases). The CDR3 totals 12 residues. Germline assignment: CDR1 SGHTA and CDR2 FQGNSA. V was clipped by 5 bases and J by 4 bases, with 9 bases between them. The CDR3 here is CASSIGGYEQYV. For the CDR3, the DNA is TGTGCCAGCAGCATTGGGGGGTACGAGCAGTACGTC.

This clonotype was counted many times. This chain joins TRBV15 and TRBJ2-6; no clear D gene. V lost 0 bases and J lost 0, with 6 bases in between. CDR3 size: 16 residues. CDR1 and CDR2 from the germline V gene are LNHNV and YYDKDF (reference sequence). CDR3 coding DNA: TGTGCCACCAGCAGAGATCCATCCTCTGGGGCCAACGTCCTGACTTTC. This gives the protein CATSRDPSSGANVLTF. Complete variable domain (other parts from reference TRBV15 and TRBJ2-6): DAMVIQNPRYQVTQFGKPVTLSCSQTLNHNVMYWYQQKSSQAPKLLFHYYDKDFNNEADTPDNFQSRRPNTSFCFLDIRSPGLGDTAMYLCATSRDPSSGANVLTFGAGSRLTVL.

This clonotype showed up just a few times. The gene calls are TRBV12-3 or TRBV12-4 and TRBJ1-4; 7 bases line up with TRBD1. CDR3 length equals 14 residues. The junction had 8 bases not matched to a gene; V was cut back by 5 bases and J by 8 bases. CDR3 sequence (DNA): TGTGCCAGCAGTATTGGACAGGCCTCCGAAAAACTGTTTTTT. Translated: CASSIGQASEKLFF.

The chain joins TRBV20-1 to TRBJ2-7; 9 bases are a match to TRBD2. Germline values: CDR1 DFQATT, CDR2 SNEGSKA (reference sequence). V lost 1 base to trimming and J lost 2 bases; unmatched junction nucleotides: 3. CDR3 size: 14 residues. This chain's CDR3 is CSARVLAGPYEQYF. The CDR3 DNA sequence: TGCAGTGCTAGAGTTCTAGCGGGACCCTACGAGCAGTACTTC.

The rearrangement links TRBV7-6 to TRBJ2-1, with D perhaps TRBD2 (5 bases). Looked up from germline, CDR1 is SGHVS and CDR2 is FNYEAQ. Trimming took 5 bases from V and 0 from J, leaving 14 bases between them. This CDR3 contains 16 residues. CDR3 in DNA: TGTGCCAGCAGCCGGCGCGGTGGGAGCTCCTACAATGAGCAGTTCTTC. This gives the protein CASSRRGGSSYNEQFF. Full variable domain (remainder filled in from reference TRBV7-6 and TRBJ2-1): GAGVSQSPRYKVTKRGQDVALRCDPISGHVSLYWYRQALGQGPEFLTYFNYEAQQDKSGLPNDRFSAERPEGSISTLTIQRTEQRDSAMYRCASSRRGGSSYNEQFFGPGTRLTVL.

This clonotype turned up a few times. The chain has TRBV7-8 and TRBJ2-1; no clear D. The length of the CDR3 is 12 residues. Trimming stripped 2 bases from V and 15 bases from J, with 14 bases between. Germline lookup yields CDR1 SGHVS and CDR2 FQNEAQ. The DNA for the CDR3 is TGTGCCAGCAGCTTACTAGGAGATAGTACGTTCTTC. It encodes CASSLLGDSTFF.

The chain links TRBV6-2 or TRBV6-3 to TRBJ1-3; a weak D match, TRBD1 (6 bases). This CDR3 comprises 13 residues. Germline lookup yields CDR1 MNHEY and CDR2 SVGEGT. Trimming shortened V by 8 bases and J by 0 bases, and 8 bases separated the two germline ends. The CDR3 bases are TGTGCCAGCCGGGACACCTCTGGAAACACCATATATTTT. This sequence encodes CASRDTSGNTIYF.

This clonotype has only a few counts. The chain combines TRBV7-9 with TRBJ2-1; D perhaps matches TRBD2 (6 bases). From germline, CDR1 is SEHNR and CDR2 FQNEAQ (reference sequence). The CDR3 loop spans 14 amino acids. Trimming cost V 6 bases and J 6 bases, with 15 bases left between them. The CDR3 loop reads CASRGLELPNEQFF. CDR3 DNA sequence: TGTGCCAGCAGGGGACTGGAGTTACCCAATGAGCAGTTCTTC.

This clonotype has more than one count but fewer than ten. The chain combines TRBV7-7 with TRBJ2-1; 16 nucleotides align to TRBD2. CDR1 is SSHAT and CDR2 is FNYEAQ in the germline V gene (reference sequence). The CDR3 has 19 residues. Unmatched junction bases numbered 12, after V lost 10 bases and J lost 0 bases. Written as DNA, the CDR3 is TGTGCCATCGTCCCGGGACTAGCGGGAGGGTCGAGCTCCTACAATGAGCAGTTCTTC. Its translation: CAIVPGLAGGSSSYNEQFF. The variable domain in full, completed from reference TRBV7-7 and TRBJ2-1, reads GAGVSQSPRYKVTKRGQDVTLRCDPISSHATLYWYQQALGQGPEFLTYFNYEAQPDKSGLPSDRFSAERPEGSISTLTIQRTEQRDSAMYRCAIVPGLAGGSSSYNEQFFGPGTRLTVL.

V is TRBV9 and J is TRBJ2-3; 7 bases line up with TRBD2. This CDR3 spans 16 amino acids. Germline CDR1 is SGDLS and CDR2 is YYNGEE. With V trimmed by 3 bases and J by 4 bases, 11 bases remained unmatched. The CDR3 is CASSAGASGVADTQYF. The CDR3 DNA follows: TGTGCCAGCAGCGCCGGGGCTAGCGGAGTGGCAGATACGCAGTATTTT.

The count of this clonotype is one. The J gene is TRBJ1-6, the V gene TRBV28; the D gene is possibly TRBD1 (5 bases). V lost 8 bases to trimming and J lost 7 bases, with 12 bases between them. Germline values: CDR1 MDHEN, CDR2 SYDVKM. The CDR3 runs 13 residues. CDR3: CASDGGGNSPLHF. DNA for the CDR3: TGTGCCAGCGATGGCGGGGGGAATTCACCCCTCCACTTT. Full variable domain (missing parts from reference TRBV28 and TRBJ1-6): DVKVTQSSRYLVKRTGEKVFLECVQDMDHENMFWYRQDPGLGLRLIYFSYDVKMKEKGDIPEGYSVSREKKERFSLILESASTNQTSMYLCASDGGGNSPLHFGNGTRLTVT.

This CDR3 reads CASSGGRGYEQYF. DNA for the CDR3: TGTGCCAGCAGCGGCGGGAGAGGCTACGAGCAGTACTTC. The chain joins TRBV7-2 to TRBJ2-7; the match to TRBD2 covers 7 bases. There are 13 residues in the CDR3. Germline V gene data show CDR1 as SGHTA and CDR2 as FQGNSA. V lost 5 bases to trimming and J lost 3 bases; unmatched junction nucleotides: 4.

This chain uses TRBV30 with TRBJ1-2; a possible D gene is TRBD1 (5 bases). V dropped 1 base and J dropped 8 bases, with 17 bases sitting between them. This CDR3 region has 14 residues. Germline CDR1 is GTSNPN and CDR2 is SVGIG (reference sequence). CDR3 residues: CAWSGQTLKSGYTF. The CDR3 DNA is TGTGCCTGGAGTGGACAGACTCTGAAGAGCGGCTACACCTTC.

The chain combines TRBV13 with TRBJ1-5; a weak D match, TRBD1 (6 bases). The CDR3 loop spans 14 amino acids. Per the germline V gene, CDR1 is PRHDT and CDR2 is FYEKMQ (reference sequence). Trimming cost V 3 bases and J 4 bases, with 10 bases left between them. Here the CDR3 reads CASSLQGQNQPQHF. The CDR3 coding sequence is TGTGCCAGCAGCTTGCAGGGGCAAAATCAGCCCCAGCATTTT.

The J gene is TRBJ2-5, the V gene TRBV6-2 or TRBV6-3, with 8 positions matching TRBD2. Trimming cost V 6 bases and J 3 bases; bases outside gene matches: 3. The CDR3 consists of 13 residues. Germline CDR1 and CDR2: MNHEY and SVGEGT. The CDR3 DNA reads TGTGCCAGCAGCGGAGCGGGGGAAGAGACCCAGTACTTC. Encoded protein: CASSGAGEETQYF.